A selection of T cell receptor beta chains follows, all from one sample in a study of control samples from healthy donors and cancer patients. The protocol was immunoSEQ multiplex PCR, while the TCRdb copy is restricted to in-frame clones and leaves out a portion. Among tens of thousands of clones listed, about 90% were seen once. The specimen sequenced was blood. These receptors were taken from a woman in her 50s in good health. Both conserved end residues are part of each CDR3. The order of the fields is V gene, J gene, CDR3 protein.

V: TRBV27; J: TRBJ1-1; CDR3: CASSPGTTTEAFF
V: TRBV6-5; J: TRBJ1-2; CDR3: CASRGTSSAYGYTF
V: TRBV30; J: TRBJ2-7; CDR3: CAWSHGGSSYEQYF
V: TRBV29-1; J: TRBJ2-3; CDR3: CSVETQRLAGDTQYF
V: TRBV30; J: TRBJ1-1; CDR3: CAWSFGNTEAFF
V: TRBV10-1; J: TRBJ2-7; CDR3: CASSEQAGFSYEQYF
V: TRBV5-1; J: TRBJ2-2; CDR3: CASSLAGTNTGELFF
V: TRBV19; J: TRBJ2-2; CDR3: CASSMARYPGELFF
V: TRBV29-1; J: TRBJ1-2; CDR3: CSVVGGLYGYTF
V: TRBV24-1; J: TRBJ2-5; CDR3: CATSAGAKETQYF
V: TRBV27; J: TRBJ1-4; CDR3: CASSLSTATNEKLFF
V: TRBV3-1/TRBV3-2; J: TRBJ1-2; CDR3: CASSQDYRGGGYTF
V: TRBV5-1; J: TRBJ1-1; CDR3: CASSLGGGSLVTEAFF
V: TRBV18; J: TRBJ2-1; CDR3: CASSLAGVGEQFF
V: TRBV19; J: TRBJ1-5; CDR3: CASNDPGTTNQPQHF
V: TRBV20-1; J: TRBJ2-1; CDR3: CSASDENEQFF
V: TRBV28; J: TRBJ1-5; CDR3: CASYRDRGPYQPQHF
V: TRBV28; J: TRBJ2-5; CDR3: CASSHRLAGLLSTKKTQYF
V: TRBV7-9; J: TRBJ2-5; CDR3: CASSFTPGLADQETQYF
V: TRBV18; J: TRBJ2-2; CDR3: CASSPTSYNTGELFF
V: TRBV29-1; J: TRBJ2-1; CDR3: CSVVIHGLNDEQFF
V: TRBV12-3/TRBV12-4; J: TRBJ2-4; CDR3: CASRIGQGNIQYF
V: TRBV27; J: TRBJ2-3; CDR3: CASSLAGEVRNTQYF
V: TRBV18; J: TRBJ2-7; CDR3: CASSYSSDGDEQYF
V: TRBV16; J: TRBJ2-7; CDR3: CASSQSTTSPYEQYF
V: TRBV15; J: TRBJ1-2; CDR3: CATSRDQGAGGYGYTF
V: TRBV24-1; J: TRBJ2-1; CDR3: CATSDARLAGNEQFF
V: TRBV28; J: TRBJ1-1; CDR3: CASSPGFMNTEAFF
V: TRBV5-1; J: TRBJ2-1; CDR3: CASSQTGETYNEQFF
V: TRBV24-1; J: TRBJ2-3; CDR3: CATSPSGSSDTQYF
V: TRBV6-5; J: TRBJ2-7; CDR3: CASIFTRGSNEQYF
V: TRBV2; J: TRBJ2-1; CDR3: CASMRQISYNEQFF
V: TRBV15; J: TRBJ1-1; CDR3: CATSSGGLGENTEAFF
V: TRBV9; J: TRBJ2-5; CDR3: CASSVASGDQTETQYF
V: TRBV12-3/TRBV12-4; J: TRBJ2-7; CDR3: CASTNTGGDEQYF
V: TRBV7-2; J: TRBJ2-7; CDR3: CASSLDAGRALYEQYF
V: TRBV6-5; J: TRBJ1-3; CDR3: CASSLGAAGNTIYF
V: TRBV11-2; J: TRBJ1-4; CDR3: CASSFQGGTNEKLFF
V: TRBV7-9; J: TRBJ1-6; CDR3: CASSQSLGSPLHF
V: TRBV6-5; J: TRBJ2-3; CDR3: CASRGSLSTDTQYF
V: TRBV7-9; J: TRBJ2-3; CDR3: CASSLKLAGVATDTQYF
V: TRBV6-6; J: TRBJ2-7; CDR3: CASSAITYEQYF
V: TRBV27; J: TRBJ2-2; CDR3: CASSLTRVSAGELFF
V: TRBV19; J: TRBJ1-2; CDR3: CASTLGPGGYGYTF
V: TRBV19; J: TRBJ1-1; CDR3: CASRLAGEAFF
V: TRBV5-1; J: TRBJ2-7; CDR3: CASSLYGSVGEQYF
V: TRBV20-1; J: TRBJ1-1; CDR3: CSASNPGQGVTEAFF
V: TRBV11-2; J: TRBJ2-7; CDR3: CASSYIGAGMYF
V: TRBV19; J: TRBJ1-5; CDR3: CASSTRRFSNQPQHF